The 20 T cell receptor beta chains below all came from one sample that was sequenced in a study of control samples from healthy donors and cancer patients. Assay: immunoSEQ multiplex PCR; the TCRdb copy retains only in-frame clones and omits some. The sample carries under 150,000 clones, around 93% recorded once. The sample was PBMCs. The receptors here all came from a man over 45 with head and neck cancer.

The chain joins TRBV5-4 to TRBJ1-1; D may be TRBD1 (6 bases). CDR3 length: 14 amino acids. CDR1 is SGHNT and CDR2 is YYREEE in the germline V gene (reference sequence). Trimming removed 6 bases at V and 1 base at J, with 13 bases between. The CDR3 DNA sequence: TGTGCCAGCACCCGCGGGGGGCGGAACACTGAAGCTTTCTTT. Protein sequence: CASTRGGRNTEAFF.

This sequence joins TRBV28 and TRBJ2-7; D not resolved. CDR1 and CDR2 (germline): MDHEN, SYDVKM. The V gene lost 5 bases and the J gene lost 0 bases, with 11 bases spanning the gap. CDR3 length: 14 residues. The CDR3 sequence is CASSRSFSSYEQYF. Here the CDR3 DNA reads TGTGCCAGCAGTAGGTCTTTCAGCTCCTACGAGCAGTACTTC.

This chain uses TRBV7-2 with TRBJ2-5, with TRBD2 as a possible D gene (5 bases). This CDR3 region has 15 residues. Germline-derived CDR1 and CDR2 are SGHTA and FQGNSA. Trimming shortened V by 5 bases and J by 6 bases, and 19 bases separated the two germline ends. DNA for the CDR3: TGTGCCAGCAGCCCCGGACTCCTCGGTATCAAGACCCAGTACTTC. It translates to CASSPGLLGIKTQYF.

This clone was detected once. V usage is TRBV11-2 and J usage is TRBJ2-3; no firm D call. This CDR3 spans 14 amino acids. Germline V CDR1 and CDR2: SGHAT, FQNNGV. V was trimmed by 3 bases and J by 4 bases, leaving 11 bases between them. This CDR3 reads CASSFEWGPDTQYF. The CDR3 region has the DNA TGTGCCAGCAGCTTCGAGTGGGGTCCAGATACGCAGTATTTT.

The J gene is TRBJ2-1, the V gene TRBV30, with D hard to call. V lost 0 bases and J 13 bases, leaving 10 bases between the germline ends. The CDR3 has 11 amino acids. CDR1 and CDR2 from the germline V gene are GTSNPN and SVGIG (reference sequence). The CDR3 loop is CAWSVRVRQFF. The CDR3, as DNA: TGTGCCTGGAGTGTAAGGGTCCGCCAGTTCTTC.

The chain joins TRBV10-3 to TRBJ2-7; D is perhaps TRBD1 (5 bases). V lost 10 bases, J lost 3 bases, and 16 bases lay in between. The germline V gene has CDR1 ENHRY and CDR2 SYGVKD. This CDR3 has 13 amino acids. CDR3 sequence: CATLDPGIYEQYF. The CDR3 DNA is TGTGCCACCTTGGACCCAGGGATCTACGAGCAGTACTTC.

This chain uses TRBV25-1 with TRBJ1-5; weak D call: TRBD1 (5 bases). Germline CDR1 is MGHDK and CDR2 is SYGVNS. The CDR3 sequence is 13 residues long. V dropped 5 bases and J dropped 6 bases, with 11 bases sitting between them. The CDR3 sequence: CASSRGEGQPQHF. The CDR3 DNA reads TGTGCCAGCAGTCGGGGGGAGGGTCAGCCCCAGCATTTT.

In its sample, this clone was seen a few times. CDR3 in DNA: TGTGCCAGCACCCCCCTCGGGGCGGTGAACACCGGGGAGCTGTTTTTT. Its protein is CASTPLGAVNTGELFF. The chain recombines TRBV28 with TRBJ2-2; D is tentatively TRBD1 or TRBD2 (5 bases each). Germline assignment: CDR1 MDHEN and CDR2 SYDVKM. With 7 bases removed from V and 1 base from J, the gap between germline ends came to 16 bases. The CDR3 contains 16 residues.

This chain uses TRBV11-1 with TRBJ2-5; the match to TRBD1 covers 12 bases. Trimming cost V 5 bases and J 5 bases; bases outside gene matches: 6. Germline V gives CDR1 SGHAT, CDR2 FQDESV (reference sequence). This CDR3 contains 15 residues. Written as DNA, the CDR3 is TGTGCCAGCAGCCTGGGACAGGGGGCGGGTGAGACCCAGTACTTC. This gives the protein CASSLGQGAGETQYF.

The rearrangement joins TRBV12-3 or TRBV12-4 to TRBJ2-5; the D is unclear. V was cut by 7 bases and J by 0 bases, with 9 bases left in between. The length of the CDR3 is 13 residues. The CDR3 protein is CASKRSDQETQYF. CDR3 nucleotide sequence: TGTGCCAGCAAGCGAAGTGACCAAGAGACCCAGTACTTC.

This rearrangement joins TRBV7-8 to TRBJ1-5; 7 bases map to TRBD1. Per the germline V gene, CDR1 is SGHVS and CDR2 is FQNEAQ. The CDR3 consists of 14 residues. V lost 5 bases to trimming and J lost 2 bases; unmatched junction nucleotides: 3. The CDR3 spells CASSRDRGNQPQHF. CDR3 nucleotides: TGTGCCAGCAGCCGAGACAGGGGCAATCAGCCCCAGCATTTT.

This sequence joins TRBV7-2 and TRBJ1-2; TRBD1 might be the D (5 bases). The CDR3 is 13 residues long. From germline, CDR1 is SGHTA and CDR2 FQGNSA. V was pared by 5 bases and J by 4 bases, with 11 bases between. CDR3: CASSPGTIYGYTF. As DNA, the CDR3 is TGTGCCAGCAGCCCCGGGACTATCTATGGCTACACCTTC.

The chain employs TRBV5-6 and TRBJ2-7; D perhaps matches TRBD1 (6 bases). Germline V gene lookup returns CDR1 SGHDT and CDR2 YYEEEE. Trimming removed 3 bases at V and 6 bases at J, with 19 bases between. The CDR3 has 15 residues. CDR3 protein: CASSSDRRQAGEQYF. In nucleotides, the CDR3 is TGTGCCAGCAGCTCCGACCGTCGACAGGCTGGCGAGCAGTACTTC.

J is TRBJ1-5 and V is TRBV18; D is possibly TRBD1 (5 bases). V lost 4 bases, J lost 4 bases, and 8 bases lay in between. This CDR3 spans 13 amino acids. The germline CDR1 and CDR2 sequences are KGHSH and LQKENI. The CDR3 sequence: CASSLGLNQPQHF. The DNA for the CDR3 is TGTGCCAGCTCACTGGGACTTAATCAGCCCCAGCATTTT.

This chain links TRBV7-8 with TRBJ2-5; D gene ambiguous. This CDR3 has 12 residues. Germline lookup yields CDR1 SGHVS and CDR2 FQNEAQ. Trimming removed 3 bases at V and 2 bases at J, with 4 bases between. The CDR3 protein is CASSFGQETQYF. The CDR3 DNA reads TGTGCCAGCAGCTTCGGGCAAGAGACCCAGTACTTC.

CDR3 coding DNA: TGTGCCAGCACCTTGAAGAGCTCAGTAGGCTATGGCTACACCTTC. It is translated as CASTLKSSVGYGYTF. The rearrangement joins TRBV2 to TRBJ1-2; D remains unclear. V gave up 7 bases and J gave up 4 bases, with 19 bases separating them. This CDR3 contains 15 residues. Germline V gene data show CDR1 as SNHLY and CDR2 as FYNNEI.

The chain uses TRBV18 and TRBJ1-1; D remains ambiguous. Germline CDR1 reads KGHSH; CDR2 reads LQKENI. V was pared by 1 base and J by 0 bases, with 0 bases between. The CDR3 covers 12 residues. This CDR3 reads CASSPLNTEAFF. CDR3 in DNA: TGTGCCAGCTCACCACTGAACACTGAAGCTTTCTTT.

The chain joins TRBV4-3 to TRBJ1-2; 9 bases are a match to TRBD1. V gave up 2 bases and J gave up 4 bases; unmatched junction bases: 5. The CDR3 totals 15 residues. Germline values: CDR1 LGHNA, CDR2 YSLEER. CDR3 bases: TGCGCCAGCAGCCAAAGAGACAGGGGGATCTATGGCTACACCTTC. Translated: CASSQRDRGIYGYTF.

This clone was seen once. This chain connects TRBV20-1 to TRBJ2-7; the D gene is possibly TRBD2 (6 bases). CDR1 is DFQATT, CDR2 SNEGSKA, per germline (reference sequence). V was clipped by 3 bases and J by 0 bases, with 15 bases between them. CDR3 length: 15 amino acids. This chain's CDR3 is CSASGGTASSYEQYF. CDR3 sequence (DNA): TGCAGTGCTAGTGGGGGGACCGCGAGCTCCTACGAGCAGTACTTC.

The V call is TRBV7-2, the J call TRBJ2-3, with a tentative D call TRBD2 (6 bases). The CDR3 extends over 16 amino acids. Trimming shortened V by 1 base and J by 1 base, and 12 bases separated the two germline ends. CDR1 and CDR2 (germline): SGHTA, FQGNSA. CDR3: CASSLDGGIGTDTQYF. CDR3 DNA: TGTGCCAGCAGCTTAGACGGGGGTATTGGCACAGATACGCAGTATTTT.